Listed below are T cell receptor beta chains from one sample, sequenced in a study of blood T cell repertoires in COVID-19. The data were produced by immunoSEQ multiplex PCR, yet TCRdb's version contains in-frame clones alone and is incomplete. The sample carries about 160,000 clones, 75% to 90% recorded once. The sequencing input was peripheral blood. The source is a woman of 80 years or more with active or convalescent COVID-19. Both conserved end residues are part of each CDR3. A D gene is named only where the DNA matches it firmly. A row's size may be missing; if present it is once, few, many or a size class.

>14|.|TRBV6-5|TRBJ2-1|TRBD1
CASSSGGPQNEQFF
TGTGCCAGCAGTTCAGGGGGCCCTCAGAATGAGCAGTTCTTC
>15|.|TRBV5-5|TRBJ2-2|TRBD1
CASSPRTGESGELFF
TGTGCCAGCAGCCCCAGGACAGGGGAGAGCGGGGAGCTGTTTTTT
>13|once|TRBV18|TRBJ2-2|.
CASSPVGTGELFF
TGTGCCAGCTCACCAGTCGGCACCGGGGAGCTGTTTTTT
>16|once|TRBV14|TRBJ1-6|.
CASSQAEGRGNSPLHF
TGTGCCAGCAGCCAAGCGGAGGGTAGGGGAAATTCACCCCTCCACTTT
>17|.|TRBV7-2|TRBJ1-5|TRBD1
CASSSFAGTGGSQPQHF
TGTGCCAGCAGCTCTTTCGCCGGGACAGGGGGCAGTCAGCCCCAGCATTTT
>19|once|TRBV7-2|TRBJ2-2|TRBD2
CASSLAPGLAGGNTGELFF
TGTGCCAGCAGCTTAGCTCCCGGACTAGCGGGGGGGAACACCGGGGAGCTGTTTTTT
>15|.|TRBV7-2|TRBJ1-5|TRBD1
CASTSGQAFNQPQHF
TGTGCCAGCACCTCCGGACAGGCCTTCAATCAGCCCCAGCATTTT
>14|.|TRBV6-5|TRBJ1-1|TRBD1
CASSYARTGPGAFF
TGTGCCAGCAGTTACGCTAGGACAGGCCCAGGAGCTTTCTTT
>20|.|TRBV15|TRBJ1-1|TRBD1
CATSTGLRLQGAVVYTEAFF
TGTGCCACCAGCACCGGACTCCGCCTACAGGGGGCTGTGGTGTACACTGAAGCTTTCTTT
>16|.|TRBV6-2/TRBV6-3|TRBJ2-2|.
CASSYSPGSNTGELFF
TGTGCCAGCAGTTACTCCCCGGGTTCGAACACCGGGGAGCTGTTTTTT
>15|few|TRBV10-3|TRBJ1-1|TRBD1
CAINVDRGHATEAFF
TGTGCCATCAACGTTGACAGGGGGCATGCCACTGAAGCTTTCTTT
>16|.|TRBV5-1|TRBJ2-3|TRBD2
CASSFISGGRADTQYF
TGCGCCAGCAGCTTCATAAGCGGGGGCCGGGCGGATACGCAGTATTTT
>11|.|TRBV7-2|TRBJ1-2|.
CASAEAYGYTF
TGTGCCAGCGCCGAGGCTTATGGCTACACCTTC
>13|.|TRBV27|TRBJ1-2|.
CASSAQGPYGYTF
TGTGCCAGCAGTGCACAGGGACCATATGGCTACACCTTC
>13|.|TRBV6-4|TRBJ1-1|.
CASSVGGNTEAFF
TGTGCCAGCAGTGTGGGGGGGAACACTGAAGCTTTCTTT
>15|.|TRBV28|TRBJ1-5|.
CASSLRGAGHQPQHF
TGTGCCAGCAGCCTTCGCGGCGCGGGGCATCAGCCCCAGCATTTT
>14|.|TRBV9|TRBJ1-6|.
CASSVRVDNSPLHF
TGTGCCAGCAGCGTACGGGTCGATAATTCACCCCTCCACTTT
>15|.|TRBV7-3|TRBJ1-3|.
CASSAPYSRNNTIYF
TGTGCCAGCAGCGCACCTTACAGCCGCAATAACACCATATATTTT
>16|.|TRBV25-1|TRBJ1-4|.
CASSEQGIATNEKLFF
TGTGCCAGCAGTGAACAGGGCATTGCAACTAATGAAAAACTGTTTTTT